This section outlines one TCR beta chain sequence together with its context. What it binds is unknown. The source of the sample is a study of blood T cells in healthy people across ages. Findings and limits, study-wide: It was not possible, with unsorted PBMCs, to conclusively compare naive and antigen-experienced cells. Underestimates were what the diversity estimates from one million T cells were considered to be. Long-lived donors exceeded aged donors in naive CD4+ cells and diversity.

Trimming left V 2 bases short and J 0 bases short, with 17 bases between. The CDR3 contains 18 residues. Germline values: CDR1 MNHEY, CDR2 SVGEGT. Alongside a J-beta primer mix, a sample-barcoded 5' primer served in a second PCR lasting about 7 to 11 cycles. TCRdb fed the 5' RACE reads into MiXCR, producing one record per CDR3 protein. This sample yields 1.5 million to 2 million distinct CDR3 sequences, of which roughly two fifths are seen a single time; 23% belongs to the top ten. The origin of this receptor is a human donor in good health. The chain has TRBV6-2 or TRBV6-3 and TRBJ1-5; tentatively, D is TRBD1 (6 bases). The specimen sequenced was blood. In DNA form, the CDR3 reads TGTGCCAGCAGTTACGACAGGCAGCAGGGAAATAGCAATCAGCCCCAGCATTTT. Amino acids: CASSYDRQQGNSNQPQHF.